A selection of T cell receptor beta chains follows, all from one sample in a study of blood T cells in healthy people across ages. TCRdb reanalysed the 5' RACE reads using MiXCR and keeps one entry per CDR3 protein. The sample lists 630,000 or so distinct CDR3 sequences, roughly 30% seen once, with approximately 15% in the top ten. Sequenced: blood. All receptors derive from a woman aged 80 or older in good health. Each CDR3 is given with its conserved first and last residue. Each record gives: D gene, CDR3 length, clone size, V gene, J gene, CDR3 DNA, CDR3 protein. D genes are given only for firm matches. Rows give clone size only sometimes, using once, few, many, or a class for an expanded clone.

d_gene: TRBD1
len: 17
abundance: -
v_gene: TRBV9
j_gene: TRBJ1-5
CDR3nt: TGTGCCAGCAGCCCCTCGTCTTTGACAGGGAGGAATCAGCCCCAGCATTTT
CDR3aa: CASSPSSLTGRNQPQHF

d_gene: TRBD1
len: 17
abundance: -
v_gene: TRBV7-2
j_gene: TRBJ1-1
CDR3nt: TGTGCCAGCAGCCCGGACAGGGGTGGGTGGAGGCAAACTGAAGCTTTCTTT
CDR3aa: CASSPDRGGWRQTEAFF

d_gene: TRBD2
len: 15
abundance: -
v_gene: TRBV20-1
j_gene: TRBJ2-5
CDR3nt: TGCAGTGCCACGTTGCTAGCGGGATTGTCGGAGACCCAGTACTTC
CDR3aa: CSATLLAGLSETQYF

d_gene: -
len: 13
abundance: many
v_gene: TRBV10-3
j_gene: TRBJ2-5
CDR3nt: TGTGCCATCCGGGACTCCCTAGGAGGGACCCAGTACTTC
CDR3aa: CAIRDSLGGTQYF

d_gene: -
len: 16
abundance: -
v_gene: TRBV12-3/TRBV12-4
j_gene: TRBJ2-2
CDR3nt: TGTGCCAGCAGTTTTCGAGGGTTTGGGGGCTCCGGGGAGCTGTTTTTT
CDR3aa: CASSFRGFGGSGELFF

d_gene: -
len: 13
abundance: -
v_gene: TRBV19
j_gene: TRBJ1-1
CDR3nt: TGTGCCAGTATTCGTCGGGGGAACACTGAAGCTTTCTTT
CDR3aa: CASIRRGNTEAFF

d_gene: -
len: 16
abundance: once
v_gene: TRBV9
j_gene: TRBJ2-5
CDR3nt: TGTGCCAGCAGTTGGCCCCCGGGACTCGCACAAGAGACCCAGTACTTC
CDR3aa: CASSWPPGLAQETQYF

d_gene: -
len: 11
abundance: many
v_gene: TRBV20-1
j_gene: TRBJ2-3
CDR3nt: TGCAGTGCGCCCCGGGGGTTTACGCAGTATTTT
CDR3aa: CSAPRGFTQYF

d_gene: -
len: 16
abundance: few
v_gene: TRBV12-3/TRBV12-4
j_gene: TRBJ2-2
CDR3nt: TGTGCCAGCAGTTTAGAGTTACAGGTTCCAACCGGGGAGCTGTTTTTT
CDR3aa: CASSLELQVPTGELFF

d_gene: -
len: 14
abundance: -
v_gene: TRBV7-9
j_gene: TRBJ2-5
CDR3nt: TGTGCCAGCAGCTCGACAGCGATCCAAGAGACCCAGTACTTC
CDR3aa: CASSSTAIQETQYF

d_gene: -
len: 19
abundance: many
v_gene: TRBV6-8
j_gene: TRBJ2-3
CDR3nt: TGTGCCAGGCCAATATCCTGGTTCGGCTGGTCGGGCCGCACAGATACGCAGTATTTT
CDR3aa: CARPISWFGWSGRTDTQYF

d_gene: -
len: 12
abundance: -
v_gene: TRBV7-9
j_gene: TRBJ1-1
CDR3nt: TGTGCCACCGTCGCCCAATACACTGAAGCTTTCTTT
CDR3aa: CATVAQYTEAFF

d_gene: -
len: 13
abundance: -
v_gene: TRBV20-1
j_gene: TRBJ1-1
CDR3nt: TGCAGTGCTAAAGAGGGCAGGGAAGTTGAAGCTTTCTTT
CDR3aa: CSAKEGREVEAFF

d_gene: TRBD2
len: 15
abundance: many
v_gene: TRBV3-1
j_gene: TRBJ2-7
CDR3nt: TGTGCCAGCAGCCGCCTCGGGGGGGGAGCGCCTGAGCAGTACTTC
CDR3aa: CASSRLGGGAPEQYF

d_gene: -
len: 15
abundance: few
v_gene: TRBV6-6
j_gene: TRBJ1-5
CDR3nt: TGTGCCAGCAGATCCCCGACTAGGAGCAATCAGCCCCAGCATTTT
CDR3aa: CASRSPTRSNQPQHF

d_gene: -
len: 18
abundance: many
v_gene: TRBV7-6
j_gene: TRBJ2-7
CDR3nt: TGTGCCAGCAGCTTAGTGGGAGGCAGGGGTCCTTTCTCCTACGAGCAGTACTTC
CDR3aa: CASSLVGGRGPFSYEQYF

d_gene: TRBD2
len: 14
abundance: many
v_gene: TRBV5-1
j_gene: TRBJ2-3
CDR3nt: TGCGCCAGCAGCCCCGGGGGGTACACAGATACGCAGTATTTT
CDR3aa: CASSPGGYTDTQYF

d_gene: -
len: 14
abundance: -
v_gene: TRBV7-9
j_gene: TRBJ2-7
CDR3nt: TGTGCCAGCAGCCTAATCCAACAGGGCTACGAGCAGTACTTC
CDR3aa: CASSLIQQGYEQYF

d_gene: TRBD2
len: 16
abundance: -
v_gene: TRBV5-1
j_gene: TRBJ2-3
CDR3nt: TGCGCCAGCAGCGGGGACCCCGCGGGAGTTTCGGCTACGCAGTATTTT
CDR3aa: CASSGDPAGVSATQYF

d_gene: -
len: 15
abundance: many
v_gene: TRBV6-5
j_gene: TRBJ1-2
CDR3nt: TGTGCCAGCAGTTACTCGATTACTGGGAACTATGGCTACACCTTC
CDR3aa: CASSYSITGNYGYTF

d_gene: -
len: 14
abundance: -
v_gene: TRBV3-1
j_gene: TRBJ2-7
CDR3nt: TGTGCCAGCAGCCAAGATATCGCAGCCTACGAGCAGTACTTC
CDR3aa: CASSQDIAAYEQYF

d_gene: TRBD2
len: 15
abundance: many
v_gene: TRBV20-1
j_gene: TRBJ2-5
CDR3nt: TGCAGTGCCGAACCAGGACTAGCGGGCATAGAGACCCAGTACTTC
CDR3aa: CSAEPGLAGIETQYF

d_gene: -
len: 16
abundance: many
v_gene: TRBV7-9
j_gene: TRBJ2-7
CDR3nt: TGTGCCAGCAGCTCATCGACAGGGAGGGGGACCTACGAGCAGTACTTC
CDR3aa: CASSSSTGRGTYEQYF

d_gene: TRBD1
len: 13
abundance: once
v_gene: TRBV6-5
j_gene: TRBJ1-1
CDR3nt: TGTGCCAGCAGTTACGACAGGGGGCTGGAAGCTTTCTTT
CDR3aa: CASSYDRGLEAFF

d_gene: TRBD2
len: 14
abundance: -
v_gene: TRBV30
j_gene: TRBJ2-5
CDR3nt: TGTGCCTGGCAAGGACTAGCGGGGATAGAGACCCAGTACTTC
CDR3aa: CAWQGLAGIETQYF

d_gene: -
len: 12
abundance: -
v_gene: TRBV20-1
j_gene: TRBJ1-2
CDR3nt: TGCAGTGCTAGCCCAGGAACCTATGGCTACACCTTC
CDR3aa: CSASPGTYGYTF

d_gene: TRBD2
len: 16
abundance: -
v_gene: TRBV9
j_gene: TRBJ2-5
CDR3nt: TGTGCCAGCAGCGTGCGCCCAGCGGGGGGGAAGGAGACCCAGTACTTC
CDR3aa: CASSVRPAGGKETQYF

d_gene: -
len: 14
abundance: -
v_gene: TRBV4-1
j_gene: TRBJ1-5
CDR3nt: TGCGCCAGCAGCCAAGGGGCAGTCAATCAGCCCCAGCATTTT
CDR3aa: CASSQGAVNQPQHF

d_gene: -
len: 16
abundance: many
v_gene: TRBV7-2
j_gene: TRBJ2-3
CDR3nt: TGTGCCAGCAGTTACAGGGGGGGGGCAAGCACAGATACGCAGTATTTT
CDR3aa: CASSYRGGASTDTQYF

d_gene: -
len: 15
abundance: many
v_gene: TRBV4-1
j_gene: TRBJ2-1
CDR3nt: TGCGCCAGCAGCCAAGATCATGCAGGGGACAATGAGCAGTTCTTC
CDR3aa: CASSQDHAGDNEQFF

d_gene: TRBD1
len: 16
abundance: few
v_gene: TRBV29-1
j_gene: TRBJ1-2
CDR3nt: TGCAGCGTTTGGGGCAGGGGGCCCCTAGCTAGGGATGGCTACACCTTC
CDR3aa: CSVWGRGPLARDGYTF

d_gene: -
len: 15
abundance: many
v_gene: TRBV20-1
j_gene: TRBJ1-5
CDR3nt: TGCAGTGCTAGAGATCAGGCCCTCGGAAATCAGCCCCAGCATTTT
CDR3aa: CSARDQALGNQPQHF

d_gene: -
len: 15
abundance: few
v_gene: TRBV6-5
j_gene: TRBJ1-1
CDR3nt: TGTGCCAGCAGTTACTCGGGGGTTGGGGACACTGAAGCTTTCTTT
CDR3aa: CASSYSGVGDTEAFF

d_gene: TRBD1
len: 16
abundance: -
v_gene: TRBV28
j_gene: TRBJ1-1
CDR3nt: TGTGCCAGCAGTTTAGCCACAGGGGGCGCGGGGACTGAAGCTTTCTTT
CDR3aa: CASSLATGGAGTEAFF

d_gene: -
len: 15
abundance: many
v_gene: TRBV4-3
j_gene: TRBJ2-7
CDR3nt: TGCGCCAGCAGCCAAGACCTTGGCATGACCTACGAGCAGTACTTC
CDR3aa: CASSQDLGMTYEQYF

d_gene: -
len: 13
abundance: many
v_gene: TRBV4-3
j_gene: TRBJ2-7
CDR3nt: TGCGCCAGCAGCCGAGACAAAGGTTACGAGCAGTACTTC
CDR3aa: CASSRDKGYEQYF

d_gene: -
len: 16
abundance: few
v_gene: TRBV7-9
j_gene: TRBJ2-7
CDR3nt: TGTGCCAGCAGCTTAGACTCGGAGGGGGCTTCATACGAGCAGTACTTC
CDR3aa: CASSLDSEGASYEQYF

d_gene: TRBD2
len: 14
abundance: many
v_gene: TRBV6-1
j_gene: TRBJ2-5
CDR3nt: TGTGCCAGTTTAGCGGGGGCCAACGGGGAGACCCAGTACTTC
CDR3aa: CASLAGANGETQYF

d_gene: -
len: 12
abundance: many
v_gene: TRBV7-3
j_gene: TRBJ2-1
CDR3nt: TGTGCCAGCAGTGTCACAGGGAATGAGCAGTTCTTC
CDR3aa: CASSVTGNEQFF